The sequence of this T cell receptor (beta chain) was determined in a study of blood T cell repertoires in COVID-19 (dated by TCRdb to between 2020 and 2021). Study-wide context: Collaborator samples came from the United States, Italy and Spain and covered acute and convalescent phases of COVID-19. Subjects who had been exposed to COVID-19, were actively infected with it, or had recovered from it provided the deeply sampled blood TCRbeta repertoires that made up the dataset. A de-identified subject ID, COVID-19 status, age in years and sex were almost always included in the sample metadata. Samples were obtained from the ongoing ImmuneRACE study (first 160 participants) and from 1,200 or so subjects provided by 6 global collaborators. The material from the prospective study consisted of cDNA or gDNA derived from T cells, B-cell-depleted T cells, or PBMCs. Where available, HLA class I and class II types were obtained from metadata supplied by the sample provider rather than from assay-based typing. The repertoires were released in a freely available public database intended as a resource for research on the immune response to SARS-CoV-2.

The CDR3 goes from the cysteine to the phenylalanine over 16 residues. Here the CDR3 DNA is all that survives: 48 bases in frame from base 1. V is pared back by 2 bases and J by 0 bases, with 13 bases lying between the germline termini. Reading the germline V gene (reference sequence) gives CDR1 SEHNR and CDR2 FQNEAQ. The collaborating institutions used their own protocols to collect whole blood in K2EDTA tubes. Collaborator samples were shipped for TCRbeta analysis as frozen whole blood, isolated PBMCs, or DNA extracted from either sample type. Notes on this clone: No cognate antigen has been identified for it. The sample holds no much larger clone one base away, and base qualities are not on file.

TCRbeta CDR3 regions were amplified from genomic DNA using the immunoSEQ Assay, a bias-controlled multiplex PCR. The study's own analysis went as follows. Nucleated cell counts per sample were estimated from amplification of reference gene primers within the assay. To quantify the absolute abundance of each unique TCRbeta CDR3 rearrangement, sequence reads were collapsed and filtered. For each sample, productive Simpson clonality was calculated by taking the square root of Simpson's diversity index across productive rearrangements. The source is immuneACCESS, and TCRdb retained only in-frame sequences with V and J called. Part of the clones is not carried over; for the studies checked, unresolved V genes explain less than half of this, and the remainder is unexplained. V and J calls and clone size follow that table, whereas D and trimming were derived from the DNA. This sample gives 200,000 to 250,000 clones in total; 82% of them show up just once. The top ten constitute around 3.3% of the sample.

Paper-wide results and their limitations: Clinical and demographic metadata were provided uncurated, with the amount varying by source and participant.

Sequencing input: peripheral blood. The sequence links TRBV7-9 to TRBJ1-1; the D gene is perhaps TRBD1, from 6 matching bases. The sequence was obtained from a woman older than 75 with acute or convalescent COVID-19. CDR3 sequence: CASSLSGTLMNTEAFF. The bases are TGTGCCAGCAGCTTATCCGGGACACTTATGAACACTGAAGCTTTCTTT.